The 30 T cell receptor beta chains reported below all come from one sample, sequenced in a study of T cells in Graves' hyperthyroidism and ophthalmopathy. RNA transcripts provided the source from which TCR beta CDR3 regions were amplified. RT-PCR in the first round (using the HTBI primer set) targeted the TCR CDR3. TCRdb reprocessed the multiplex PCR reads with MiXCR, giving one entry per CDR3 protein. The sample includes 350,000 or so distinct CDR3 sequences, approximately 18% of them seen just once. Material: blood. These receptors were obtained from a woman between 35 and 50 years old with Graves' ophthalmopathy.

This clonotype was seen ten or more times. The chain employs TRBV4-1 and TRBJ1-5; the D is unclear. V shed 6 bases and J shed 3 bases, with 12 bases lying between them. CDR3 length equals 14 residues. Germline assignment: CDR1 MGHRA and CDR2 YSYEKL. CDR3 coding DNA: TGCGCCAGCAGTTCGCAGATGTACAATCAGCCCCAGCATTTT. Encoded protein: CASSSQMYNQPQHF.

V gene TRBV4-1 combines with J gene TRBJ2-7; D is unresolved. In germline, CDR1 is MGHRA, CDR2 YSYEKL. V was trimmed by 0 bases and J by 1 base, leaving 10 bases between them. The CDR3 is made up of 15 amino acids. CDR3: CASSQDRSLSYEQYF. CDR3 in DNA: TGCGCCAGCAGCCAAGACAGGTCGCTATCCTACGAGCAGTACTTC.

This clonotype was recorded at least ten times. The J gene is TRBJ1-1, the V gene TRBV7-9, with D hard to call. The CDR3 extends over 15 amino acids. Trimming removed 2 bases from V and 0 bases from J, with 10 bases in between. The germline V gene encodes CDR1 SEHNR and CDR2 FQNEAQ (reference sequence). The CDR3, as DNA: TGTGCCAGCAGCTTATTAGGGTACATGAACACTGAAGCTTTCTTT. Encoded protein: CASSLLGYMNTEAFF. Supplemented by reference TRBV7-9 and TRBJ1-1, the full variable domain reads DTGVSQNPRHKITKRGQNVTFRCDPISEHNRLYWYRQTLGQGPEFLTYFQNEAQLEKSRLLSDRFSAERPKGSFSTLEIQRTEQGDSAMYLCASSLLGYMNTEAFFGQGTRLTVV.

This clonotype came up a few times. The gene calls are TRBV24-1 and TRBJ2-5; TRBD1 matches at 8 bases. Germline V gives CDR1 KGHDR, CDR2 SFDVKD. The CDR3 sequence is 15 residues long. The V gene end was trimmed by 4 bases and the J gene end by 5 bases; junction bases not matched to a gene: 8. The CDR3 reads CATSDRTGPRETQYF. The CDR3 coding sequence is TGTGCCACCAGTGACCGGACAGGGCCGCGGGAGACCCAGTACTTC.

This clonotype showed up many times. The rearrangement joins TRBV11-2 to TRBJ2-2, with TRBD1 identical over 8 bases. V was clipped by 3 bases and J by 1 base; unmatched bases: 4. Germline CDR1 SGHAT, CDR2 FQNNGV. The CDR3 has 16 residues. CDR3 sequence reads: CASSFSGTGNTGELFF. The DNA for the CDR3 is TGTGCCAGCAGCTTTTCCGGGACAGGGAACACCGGGGAGCTGTTTTTT.

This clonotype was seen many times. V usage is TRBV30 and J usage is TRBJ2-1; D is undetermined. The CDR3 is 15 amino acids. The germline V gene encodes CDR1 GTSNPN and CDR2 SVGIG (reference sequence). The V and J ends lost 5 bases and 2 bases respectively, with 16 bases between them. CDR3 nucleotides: TGTGCCTGGCCTACTTGTCGAGATGCCTACAATGAGCAGTTCTTC. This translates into CAWPTCRDAYNEQFF.

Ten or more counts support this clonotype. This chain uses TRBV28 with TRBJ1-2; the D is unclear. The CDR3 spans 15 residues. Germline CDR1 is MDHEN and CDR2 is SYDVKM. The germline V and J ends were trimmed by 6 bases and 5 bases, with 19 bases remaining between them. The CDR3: CASRFDMRDVYGYTF. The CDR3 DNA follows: TGTGCCAGCAGGTTCGACATGCGGGATGTATATGGCTACACCTTC.

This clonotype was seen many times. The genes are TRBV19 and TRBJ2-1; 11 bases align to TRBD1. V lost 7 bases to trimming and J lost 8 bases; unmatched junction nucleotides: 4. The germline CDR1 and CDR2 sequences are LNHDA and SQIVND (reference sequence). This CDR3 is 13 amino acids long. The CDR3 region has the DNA TGTGCCAGTATTGGACAGGGGGCCGATGAGCAGTTCTTC. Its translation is CASIGQGADEQFF.

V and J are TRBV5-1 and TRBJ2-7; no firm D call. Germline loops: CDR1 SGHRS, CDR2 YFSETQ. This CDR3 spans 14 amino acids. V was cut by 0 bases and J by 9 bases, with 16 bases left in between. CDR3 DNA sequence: TGCGCCAGCAGCTTGGATACCGGAAGGGCCGCGCAGTACTTC. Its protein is CASSLDTGRAAQYF.

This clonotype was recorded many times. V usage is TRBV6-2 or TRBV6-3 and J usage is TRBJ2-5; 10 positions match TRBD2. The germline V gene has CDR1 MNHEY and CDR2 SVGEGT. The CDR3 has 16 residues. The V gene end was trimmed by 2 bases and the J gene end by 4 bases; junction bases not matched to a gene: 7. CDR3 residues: CASSYSSSGGGETQYF. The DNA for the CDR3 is TGTGCCAGCAGTTACAGTTCTAGCGGGGGAGGAGAGACCCAGTACTTC.

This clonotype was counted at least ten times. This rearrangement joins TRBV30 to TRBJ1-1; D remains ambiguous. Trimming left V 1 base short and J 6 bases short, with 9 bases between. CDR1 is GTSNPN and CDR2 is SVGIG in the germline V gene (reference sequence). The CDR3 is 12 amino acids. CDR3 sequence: CAWSEIRPEAFF. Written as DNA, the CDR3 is TGTGCCTGGAGTGAAATACGGCCTGAAGCTTTCTTT.

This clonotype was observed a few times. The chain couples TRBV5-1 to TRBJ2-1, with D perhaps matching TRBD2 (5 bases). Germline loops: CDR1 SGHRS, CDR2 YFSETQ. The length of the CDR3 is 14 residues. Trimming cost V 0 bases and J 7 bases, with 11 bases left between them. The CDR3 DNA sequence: TGCGCCAGCAGCTTGGGAGGGCTCATTAATGAGCAGTTCTTC. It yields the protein CASSLGGLINEQFF.

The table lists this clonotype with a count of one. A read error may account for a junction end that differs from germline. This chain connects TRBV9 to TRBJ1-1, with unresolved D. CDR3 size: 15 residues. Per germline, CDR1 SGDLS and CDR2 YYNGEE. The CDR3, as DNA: TGTGTCAGCAGCCAGGAGTCTGGTCGGGGCACTGAAGCTTTCTTT. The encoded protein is CVSSQESGRGTEAFF.

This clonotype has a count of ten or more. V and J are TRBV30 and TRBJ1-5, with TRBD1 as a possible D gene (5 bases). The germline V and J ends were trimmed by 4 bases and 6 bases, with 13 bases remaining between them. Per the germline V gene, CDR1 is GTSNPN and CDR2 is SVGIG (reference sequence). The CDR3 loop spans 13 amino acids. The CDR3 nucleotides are TGTGCCTGGACACAGGATTGGGGTCAGCCCCAGCATTTT. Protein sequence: CAWTQDWGQPQHF.

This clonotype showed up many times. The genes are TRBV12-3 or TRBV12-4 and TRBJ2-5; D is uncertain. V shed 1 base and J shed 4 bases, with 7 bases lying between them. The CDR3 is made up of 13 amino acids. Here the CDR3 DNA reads TGTGCCAGCAGTTTAGGTCTAGTAGAGACCCAGTACTTC. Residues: CASSLGLVETQYF.

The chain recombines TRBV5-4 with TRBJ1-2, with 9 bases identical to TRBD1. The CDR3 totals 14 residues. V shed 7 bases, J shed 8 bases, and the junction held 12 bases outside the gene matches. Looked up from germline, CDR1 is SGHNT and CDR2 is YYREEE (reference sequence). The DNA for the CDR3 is TGTGCCAGCGGGGGACAGGGCTGGGGGAGAGGCTACACCTTC. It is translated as CASGGQGWGRGYTF.

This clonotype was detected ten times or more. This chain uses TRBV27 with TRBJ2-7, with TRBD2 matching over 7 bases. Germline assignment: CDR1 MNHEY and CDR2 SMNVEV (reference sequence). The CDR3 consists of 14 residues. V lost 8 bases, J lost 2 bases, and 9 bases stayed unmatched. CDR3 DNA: TGTGCCAGCGGCCGGACTAGACTTCCCTACGAGCAGTACTTC. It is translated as CASGRTRLPYEQYF.

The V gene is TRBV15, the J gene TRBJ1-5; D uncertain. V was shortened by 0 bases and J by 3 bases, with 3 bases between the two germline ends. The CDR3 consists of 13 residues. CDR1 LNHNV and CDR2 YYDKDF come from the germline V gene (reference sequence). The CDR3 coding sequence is TGTGCCACCAGCAGAGATCTCAATCAGCCCCAGCATTTT. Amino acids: CATSRDLNQPQHF.

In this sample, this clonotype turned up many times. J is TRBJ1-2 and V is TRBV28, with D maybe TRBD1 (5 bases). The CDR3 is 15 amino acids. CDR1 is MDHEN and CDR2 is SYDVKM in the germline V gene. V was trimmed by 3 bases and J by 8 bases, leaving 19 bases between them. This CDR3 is CASSFGTVALSGYTF. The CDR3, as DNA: TGTGCCAGCAGTTTCGGGACGGTCGCGTTATCGGGCTACACCTTC.

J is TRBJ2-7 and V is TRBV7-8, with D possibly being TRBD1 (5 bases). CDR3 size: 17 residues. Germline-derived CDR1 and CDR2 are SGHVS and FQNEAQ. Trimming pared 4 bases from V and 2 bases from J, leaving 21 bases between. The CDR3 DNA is TGTGCCAGCAGCTACAAGGGATCAGACAGCCACCCCTACGAGCAGTACTTC. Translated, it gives CASSYKGSDSHPYEQYF.

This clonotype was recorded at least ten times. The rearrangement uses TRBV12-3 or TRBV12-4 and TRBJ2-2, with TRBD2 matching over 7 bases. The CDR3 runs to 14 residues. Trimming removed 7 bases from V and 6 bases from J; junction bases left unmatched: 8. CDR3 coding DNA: TGTGCCAGCAAGGGAGCGGGATGGGCCGGGGAGCTGTTTTTT. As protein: CASKGAGWAGELFF.

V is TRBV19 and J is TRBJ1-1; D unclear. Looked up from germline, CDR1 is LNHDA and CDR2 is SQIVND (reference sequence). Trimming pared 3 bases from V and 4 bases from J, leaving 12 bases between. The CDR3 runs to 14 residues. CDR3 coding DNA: TGTGCCAGTAGTATTCGGCCCGGCGGCACTGAAGCTTTCTTT. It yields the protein CASSIRPGGTEAFF. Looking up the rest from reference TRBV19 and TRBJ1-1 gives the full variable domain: DGGITQSPKYLFRKEGQNVTLSCEQNLNHDAMYWYRQDPGQGLRLIYYSQIVNDFQKGDIAEGYSVSREKKESFPLTVTSAQKNPTAFYLCASSIRPGGTEAFFGQGTRLTVV.

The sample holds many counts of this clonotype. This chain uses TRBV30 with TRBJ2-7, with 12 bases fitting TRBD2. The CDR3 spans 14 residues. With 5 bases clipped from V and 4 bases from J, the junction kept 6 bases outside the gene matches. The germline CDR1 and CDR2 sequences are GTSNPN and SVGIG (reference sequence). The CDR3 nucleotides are TGTGCCTGGCGTTGGACTAGCGGGGAATACGAGCAGTACTTC. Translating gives CAWRWTSGEYEQYF.

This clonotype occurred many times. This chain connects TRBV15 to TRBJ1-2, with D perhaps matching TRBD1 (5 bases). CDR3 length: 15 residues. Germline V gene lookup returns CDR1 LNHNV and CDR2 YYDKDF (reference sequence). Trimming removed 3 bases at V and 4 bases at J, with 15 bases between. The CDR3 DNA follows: TGTGCCACCAGCAGTTCCGGGACTGATGTCTATGGCTACACCTTC. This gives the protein CATSSSGTDVYGYTF.

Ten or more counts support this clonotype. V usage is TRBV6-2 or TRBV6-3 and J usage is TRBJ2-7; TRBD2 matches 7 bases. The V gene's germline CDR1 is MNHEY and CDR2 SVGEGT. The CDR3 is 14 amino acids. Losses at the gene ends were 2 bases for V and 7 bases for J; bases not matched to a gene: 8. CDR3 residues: CASSYGGSLLEQYF. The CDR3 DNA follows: TGTGCCAGCAGTTACGGCGGGAGCTTATTAGAGCAGTACTTC.

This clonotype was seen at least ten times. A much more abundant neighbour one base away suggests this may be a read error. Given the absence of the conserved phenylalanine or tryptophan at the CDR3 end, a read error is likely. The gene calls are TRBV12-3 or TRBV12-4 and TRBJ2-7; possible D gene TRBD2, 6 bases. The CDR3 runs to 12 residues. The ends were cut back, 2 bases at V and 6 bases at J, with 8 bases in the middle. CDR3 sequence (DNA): TGTGCCAGCAGTTTACCGGGACTCGAGCAGTACCTC. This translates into CASSLPGLEQYL.

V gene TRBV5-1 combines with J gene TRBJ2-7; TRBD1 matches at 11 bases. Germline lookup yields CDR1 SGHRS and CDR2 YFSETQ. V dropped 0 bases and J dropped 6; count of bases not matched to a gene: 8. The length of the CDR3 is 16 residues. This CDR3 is CASSLGSRDRGSEQYF. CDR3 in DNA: TGCGCCAGCAGCTTGGGAAGTCGGGACAGGGGGAGCGAGCAGTACTTC.

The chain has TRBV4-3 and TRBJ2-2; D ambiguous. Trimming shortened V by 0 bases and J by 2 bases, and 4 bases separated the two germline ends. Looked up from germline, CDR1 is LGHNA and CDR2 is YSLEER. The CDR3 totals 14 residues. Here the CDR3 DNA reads TGCGCCAGCAGCCAAGATCTCAACACCGGGGAGCTGTTTTTT. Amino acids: CASSQDLNTGELFF.

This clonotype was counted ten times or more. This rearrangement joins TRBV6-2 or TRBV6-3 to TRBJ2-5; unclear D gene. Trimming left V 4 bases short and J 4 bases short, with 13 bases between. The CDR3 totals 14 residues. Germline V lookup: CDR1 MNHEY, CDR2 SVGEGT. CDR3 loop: CASSSVQFGETQYF. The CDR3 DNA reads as TGTGCCAGCAGTTCTGTCCAGTTTGGAGAGACCCAGTACTTC.

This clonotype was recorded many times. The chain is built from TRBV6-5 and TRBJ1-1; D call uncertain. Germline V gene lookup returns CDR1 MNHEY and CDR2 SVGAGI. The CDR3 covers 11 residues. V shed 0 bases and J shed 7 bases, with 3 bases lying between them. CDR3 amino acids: CASSYSGEAFF. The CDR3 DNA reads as TGTGCCAGCAGTTACTCGGGTGAAGCTTTCTTT.